This T cell receptor beta chain was identified in a study of blood T cell repertoires in COVID-19. For the study at large: Whether acute or convalescent, the COVID-19 samples came from the United States, Italy and Spain. Nucleic acid was either cDNA or gDNA, and it came from T cells, B-cell-depleted T cells, or PBMCs.

Per the germline V gene, CDR1 is LGHDT and CDR2 is YNNKEL (reference sequence). The CDR3 is 16 residues long. Trimming stripped 4 bases from V and 2 bases from J, with 17 bases between. The authors' processing: For nucleated cells, counts were estimated from reference gene primer amplification. Sequencing was performed with immunoSEQ multiplex PCR; in TCRdb, only in-frame clones are kept and a portion is missing. That table supplies the V and J calls and clone size; D and trimming were determined from the DNA. The repertoire includes under 450,000 clones, 81% of them detected once, and more than 0.85% sits in the top ten.

Material: peripheral blood. The TCR comes from a human donor with acute or convalescent COVID-19. The donor label of this sample is uncertain. The chain joins TRBV3-1 (or the pseudogene TRBV3-2) to TRBJ2-5, with unresolved D. The CDR3: CASSLVITAGQETQYF. The CDR3 nucleotides read TGTGCCAGCAGCCTTGTGATAACAGCAGGACAAGAGACCCAGTACTTC.